The present TCR beta chain was sequenced within a study of cytomegalovirus exposure and HLA in healthy donors. General study results and limits: Some TCR beta chains (164 of them) were listed as cytomegalovirus-associated. With further analysis later on, most CMV-associated TCR beta chains appeared HLA-restricted. Earlier findings revealed that most TCR beta V segments proved productive either about 87% or about 30% of the time. Accounts indicate the classifier identified cytomegalovirus status with strong specificity and sensitivity.

This CDR3 is built from 15 residues. In germline, CDR1 is SGHDT, CDR2 YYEEEE. Trimming removed 0 bases at V and 9 bases at J, with 16 bases between. This clone is a singleton in its sample. Its antigen is not identified. PCR involved 60 Vbeta and 13 Jbeta primers. Clones were sequenced by immunoSEQ multiplex PCR, and TCRdb holds only the in-frame ones, with some missing. The data contain about 190,000 clones, under 85% of them singletons. Material for sequencing was PBMCs. The TCR comes from a woman between 50 and 59 years old in good health and CMV-seropositive. This chain connects TRBV5-6 to TRBJ2-1; D possibly corresponds to TRBD2 (6 bases). This CDR3 is CASSLGWDSVSEQFF. CDR3 in DNA: TGTGCCAGCAGCTTGGGATGGGACTCCGTCAGTGAGCAGTTCTTC.